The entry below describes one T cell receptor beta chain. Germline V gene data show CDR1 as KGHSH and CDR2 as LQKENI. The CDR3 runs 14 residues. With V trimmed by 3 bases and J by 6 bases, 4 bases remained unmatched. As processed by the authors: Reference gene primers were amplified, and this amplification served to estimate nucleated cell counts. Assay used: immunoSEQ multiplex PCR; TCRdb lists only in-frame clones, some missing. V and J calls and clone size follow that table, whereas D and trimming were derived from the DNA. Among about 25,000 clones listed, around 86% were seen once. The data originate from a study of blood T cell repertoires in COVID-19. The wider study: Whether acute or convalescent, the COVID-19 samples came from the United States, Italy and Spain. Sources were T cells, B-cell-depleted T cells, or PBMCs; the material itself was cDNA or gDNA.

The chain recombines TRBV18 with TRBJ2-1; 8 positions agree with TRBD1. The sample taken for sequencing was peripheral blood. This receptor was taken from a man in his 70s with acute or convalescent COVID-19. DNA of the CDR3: TGTGCCAGCTCACCCAATACAGGGGGCAATGAGCAGTTCTTC. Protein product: CASSPNTGGNEQFF.